This TCR beta chain originates from a study of shared clonotypes between healthy human individuals. Germline CDR1 and CDR2: MGHDK and SYGVNS. The CDR3 length is 13 residues. The V and J ends lost 4 bases and 6 bases respectively, with 10 bases between them. From CD4+ cells came CD45RA+ naive and CD45RA-negative memory subsets. Here immunoSEQ multiplex PCR was the method, and the copy in TCRdb shows in-frame clones only, minus some. Of about 520,000 clones in the sample, roughly 95% were seen once. The sample consisted of naive CD4+ T cells sorted from blood. Described subset: CD45RA+ positively selected. The source of this sequence is a woman aged 25-40 years in good health. The chain joins TRBV25-1 to TRBJ2-1; D not certain. Written as DNA, the CDR3 is TGTGCCAGCAGTGGCCGGTTGGGCAATGAGCAGTTCTTC. It specifies CASSGRLGNEQFF.